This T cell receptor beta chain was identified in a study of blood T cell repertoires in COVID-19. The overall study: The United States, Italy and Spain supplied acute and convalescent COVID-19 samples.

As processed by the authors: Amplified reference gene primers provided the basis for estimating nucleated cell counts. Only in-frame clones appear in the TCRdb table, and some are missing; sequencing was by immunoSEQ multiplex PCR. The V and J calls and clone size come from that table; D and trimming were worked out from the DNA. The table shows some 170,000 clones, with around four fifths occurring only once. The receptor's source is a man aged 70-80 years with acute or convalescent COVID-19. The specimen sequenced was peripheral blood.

The CDR3 loop reads CASSYGTGQQETQYF. In nucleotides, the CDR3 is TGTGCCAGCAGTTACGGGACGGGACAACAAGAGACCCAGTACTTC. V is TRBV6-5 and J is TRBJ2-5; D perhaps matches TRBD1 (6 bases). Germline V lookup: CDR1 MNHEY, CDR2 SVGAGI. Trimming left V 2 bases short and J 2 bases short, with 12 bases between. The CDR3 spans 15 residues.